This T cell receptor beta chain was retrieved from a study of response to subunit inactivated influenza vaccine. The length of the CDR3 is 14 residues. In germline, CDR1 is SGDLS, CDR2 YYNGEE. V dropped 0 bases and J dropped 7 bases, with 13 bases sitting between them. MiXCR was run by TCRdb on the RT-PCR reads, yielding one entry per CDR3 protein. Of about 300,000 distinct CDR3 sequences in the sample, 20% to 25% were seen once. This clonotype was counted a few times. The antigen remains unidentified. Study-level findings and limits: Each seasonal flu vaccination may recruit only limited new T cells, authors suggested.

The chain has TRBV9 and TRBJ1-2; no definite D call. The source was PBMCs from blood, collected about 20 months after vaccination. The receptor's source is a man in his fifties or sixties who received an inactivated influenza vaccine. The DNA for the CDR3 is TGTGCCAGCAGCGTAGGGACGGCGGAGGGTGGCTACACCTTC. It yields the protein CASSVGTAEGGYTF.